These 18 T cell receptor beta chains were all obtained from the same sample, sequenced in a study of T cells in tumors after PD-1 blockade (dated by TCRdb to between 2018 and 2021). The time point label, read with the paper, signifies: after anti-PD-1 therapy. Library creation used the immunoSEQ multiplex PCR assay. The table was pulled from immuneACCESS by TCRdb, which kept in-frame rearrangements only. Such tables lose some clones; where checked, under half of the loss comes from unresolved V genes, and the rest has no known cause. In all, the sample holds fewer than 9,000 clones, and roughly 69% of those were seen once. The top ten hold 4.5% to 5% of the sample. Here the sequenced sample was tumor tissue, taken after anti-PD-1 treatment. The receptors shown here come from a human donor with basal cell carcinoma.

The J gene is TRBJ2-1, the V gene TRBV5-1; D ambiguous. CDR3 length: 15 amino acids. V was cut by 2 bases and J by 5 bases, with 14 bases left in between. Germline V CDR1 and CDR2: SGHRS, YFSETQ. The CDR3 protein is CASSFLPQANNEQFF. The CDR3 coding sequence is TGCGCCAGCAGCTTTTTACCGCAAGCGAACAATGAGCAGTTCTTC.

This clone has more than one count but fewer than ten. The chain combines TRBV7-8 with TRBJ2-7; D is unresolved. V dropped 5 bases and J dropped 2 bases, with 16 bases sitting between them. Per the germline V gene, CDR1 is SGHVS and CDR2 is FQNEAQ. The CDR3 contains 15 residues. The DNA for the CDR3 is TGTGCCAGCAGCCCATACAACGGCGGAACCTACGAGCAGTACTTC. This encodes CASSPYNGGTYEQYF.

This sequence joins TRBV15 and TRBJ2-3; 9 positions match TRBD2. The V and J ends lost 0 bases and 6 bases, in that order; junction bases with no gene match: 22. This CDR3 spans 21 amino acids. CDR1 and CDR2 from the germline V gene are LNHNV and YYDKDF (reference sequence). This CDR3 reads CATSRDGFWAGGGAVSDTQYF. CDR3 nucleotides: TGTGCCACCAGCAGAGATGGATTCTGGGCGGGCGGGGGGGCCGTTTCGGATACGCAGTATTTT.

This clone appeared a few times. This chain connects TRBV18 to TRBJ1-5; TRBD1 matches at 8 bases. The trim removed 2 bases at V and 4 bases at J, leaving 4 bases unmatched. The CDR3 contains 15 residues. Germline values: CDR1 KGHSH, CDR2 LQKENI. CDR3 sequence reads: CASSPGQGINQPQHF. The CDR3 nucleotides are TGTGCCAGCTCACCAGGACAGGGAATTAATCAGCCCCAGCATTTT. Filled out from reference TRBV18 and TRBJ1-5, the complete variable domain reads NAGVMQNPRHLVRRRGQEARLRCSPMKGHSHVYWYRQLPEEGLKFMVYLQKENIIDESGMPKERFSAEFPKEGPSILRIQQVVRGDSAAYFCASSPGQGINQPQHFGDGTRLSIL.

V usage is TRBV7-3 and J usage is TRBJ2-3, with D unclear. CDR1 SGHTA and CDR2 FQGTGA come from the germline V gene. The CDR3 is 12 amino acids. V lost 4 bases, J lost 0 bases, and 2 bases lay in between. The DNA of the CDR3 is TGTGCCAGCAGCTCCAGCACAGATACGCAGTATTTT. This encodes CASSSSTDTQYF. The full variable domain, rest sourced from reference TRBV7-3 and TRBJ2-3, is GAGVSQTPSNKVTEKGKYVELRCDPISGHTALYWYRQSLGQGPEFLIYFQGTGAADDSGLPNDRFFAVRPEGSVSTLKIQRTERGDSAVYLCASSSSTDTQYFGPGTRLTVL.

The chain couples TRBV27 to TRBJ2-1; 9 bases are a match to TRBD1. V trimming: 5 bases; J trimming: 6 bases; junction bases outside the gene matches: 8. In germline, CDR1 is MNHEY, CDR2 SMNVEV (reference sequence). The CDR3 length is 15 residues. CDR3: CASSINRGRGNEQFF. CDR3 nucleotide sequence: TGTGCCAGCAGTATAAACAGGGGGCGCGGCAATGAGCAGTTCTTC.

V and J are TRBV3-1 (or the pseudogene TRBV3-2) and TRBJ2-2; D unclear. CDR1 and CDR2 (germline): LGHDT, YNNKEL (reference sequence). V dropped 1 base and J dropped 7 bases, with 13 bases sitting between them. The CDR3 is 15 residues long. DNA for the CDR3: TGTGCCAGCAGCCAAGGGAATGCTTTGGGCGGGGAGCTGTTTTTT. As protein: CASSQGNALGGELFF.

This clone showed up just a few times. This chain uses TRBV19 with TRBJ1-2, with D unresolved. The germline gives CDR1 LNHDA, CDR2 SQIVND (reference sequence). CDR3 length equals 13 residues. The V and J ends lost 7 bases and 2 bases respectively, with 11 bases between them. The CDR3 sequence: CASIDPWNYGYTF. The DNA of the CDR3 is TGTGCCAGTATAGACCCTTGGAACTATGGCTACACCTTC.

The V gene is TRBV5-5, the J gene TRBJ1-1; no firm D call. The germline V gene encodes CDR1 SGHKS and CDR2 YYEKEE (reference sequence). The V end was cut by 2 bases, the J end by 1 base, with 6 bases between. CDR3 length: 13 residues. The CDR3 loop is CASSFGGNTEAFF. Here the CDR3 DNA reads TGTGCCAGCAGCTTTGGAGGGAACACTGAAGCTTTCTTT. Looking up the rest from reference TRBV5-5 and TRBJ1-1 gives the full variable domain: DAGVTQSPTHLIKTRGQQVTLRCSPISGHKSVSWYQQVLGQGPQFIFQYYEKEERGRGNFPDRFSARQFPNYSSELNVNALLLGDSALYLCASSFGGNTEAFFGQGTRLTVV.

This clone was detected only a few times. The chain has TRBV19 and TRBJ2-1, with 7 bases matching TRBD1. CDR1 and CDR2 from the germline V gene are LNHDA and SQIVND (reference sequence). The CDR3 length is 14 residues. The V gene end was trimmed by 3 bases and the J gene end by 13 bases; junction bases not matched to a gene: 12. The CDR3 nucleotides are TGTGCCAGTAGTATTAGGACAGGAAACGCAGCTCAGTTCTTC. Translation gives CASSIRTGNAAQFF.

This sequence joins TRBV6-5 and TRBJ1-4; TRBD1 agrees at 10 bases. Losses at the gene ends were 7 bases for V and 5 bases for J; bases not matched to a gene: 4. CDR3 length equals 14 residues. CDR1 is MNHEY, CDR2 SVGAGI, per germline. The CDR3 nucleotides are TGTGCCAGCACCTCGGGACAGGGGAATGAAAAACTGTTTTTT. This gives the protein CASTSGQGNEKLFF.

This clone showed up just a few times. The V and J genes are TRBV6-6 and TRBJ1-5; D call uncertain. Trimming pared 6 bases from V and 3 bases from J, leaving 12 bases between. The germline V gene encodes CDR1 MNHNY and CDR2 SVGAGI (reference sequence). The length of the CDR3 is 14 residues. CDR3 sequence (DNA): TGTGCCAGCAGGTTGCAGAGACCCAATCAGCCCCAGCATTTT. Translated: CASRLQRPNQPQHF.

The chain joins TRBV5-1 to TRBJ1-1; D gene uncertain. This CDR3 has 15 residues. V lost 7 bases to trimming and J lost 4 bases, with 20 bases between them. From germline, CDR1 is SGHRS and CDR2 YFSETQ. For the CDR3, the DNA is TGCGCCAGCGGCCCGGGAGGCCAGTCATTCACTGAAGCTTTCTTT. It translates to CASGPGGQSFTEAFF.

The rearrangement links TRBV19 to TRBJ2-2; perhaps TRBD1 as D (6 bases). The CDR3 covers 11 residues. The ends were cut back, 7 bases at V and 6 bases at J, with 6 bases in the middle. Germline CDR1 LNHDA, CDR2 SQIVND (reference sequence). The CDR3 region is CASNRAGELFF. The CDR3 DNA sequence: TGTGCCAGTAACAGGGCCGGGGAGCTGTTTTTT.

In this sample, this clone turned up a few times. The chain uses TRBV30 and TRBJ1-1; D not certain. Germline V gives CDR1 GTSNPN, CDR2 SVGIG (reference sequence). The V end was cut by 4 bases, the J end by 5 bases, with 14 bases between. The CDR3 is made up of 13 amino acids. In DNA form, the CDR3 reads TGTGCCTGGATATCACTATGGGGTACTGAAGCTTTCTTT. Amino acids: CAWISLWGTEAFF. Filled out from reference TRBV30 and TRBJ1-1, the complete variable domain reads SQTIHQWPATLVQPVGSPLSLECTVEGTSNPNLYWYRQAAGRGLQLLFYSVGIGQISSEVPQNLSASRPQDRQFILSSKKLLLSDSGFYLCAWISLWGTEAFFGQGTRLTVV.

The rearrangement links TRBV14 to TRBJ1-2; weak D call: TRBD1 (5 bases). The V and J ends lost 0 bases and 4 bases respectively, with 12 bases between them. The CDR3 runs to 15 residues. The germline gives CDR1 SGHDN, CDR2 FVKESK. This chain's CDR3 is CASSQEGWGTYGYTF. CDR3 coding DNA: TGTGCCAGCAGCCAAGAAGGGTGGGGGACCTATGGCTACACCTTC.

CDR3 in DNA: TGTGCCAGCAGTATACCGGGACAGAGAAACTATGGCTACACCTTC. The encoded protein is CASSIPGQRNYGYTF. The gene calls are TRBV6-1 and TRBJ1-2; 7 bases are a match to TRBD1. CDR1 MNHNS and CDR2 SASEGT come from the germline V gene. The CDR3 has 15 residues. Germline trimming cut 5 bases from V and 2 bases from J; bases unmatched to any gene: 8.

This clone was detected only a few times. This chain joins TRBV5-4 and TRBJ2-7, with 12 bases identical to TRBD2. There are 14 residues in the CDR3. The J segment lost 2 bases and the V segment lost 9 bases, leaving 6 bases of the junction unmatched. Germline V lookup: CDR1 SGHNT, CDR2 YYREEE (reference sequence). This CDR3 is CATETSGGTYEQYF. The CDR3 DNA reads TGTGCCACCGAAACTAGCGGGGGGACCTACGAGCAGTACTTC.